This TCR beta chain was documented in a study of T cells after yellow fever vaccination. The V gene's germline CDR1 is MNHNY and CDR2 SVGAGI (reference sequence). V was clipped by 7 bases and J by 4 bases, with 10 bases between them. CDR3 length: 12 amino acids. In this sample, this clonotype turned up a few times. Each CDR3 protein gets one entry after TCRdb re-called the 5' RACE reads with MiXCR. The sample holds approximately 450,000 distinct CDR3 sequences, approximately 18% seen once. The sequence derives from a man aged 18-30 years who received the YFV17D yellow fever vaccine. The sample was PBMCs, taken before the yellow fever booster vaccination. The chain uses TRBV6-6 and TRBJ2-5; D remains unclear. For the CDR3, the DNA is TGTGCCAGCAATTTGGGTGTAGAGACCCAGTACTTC. Its translation: CASNLGVETQYF.